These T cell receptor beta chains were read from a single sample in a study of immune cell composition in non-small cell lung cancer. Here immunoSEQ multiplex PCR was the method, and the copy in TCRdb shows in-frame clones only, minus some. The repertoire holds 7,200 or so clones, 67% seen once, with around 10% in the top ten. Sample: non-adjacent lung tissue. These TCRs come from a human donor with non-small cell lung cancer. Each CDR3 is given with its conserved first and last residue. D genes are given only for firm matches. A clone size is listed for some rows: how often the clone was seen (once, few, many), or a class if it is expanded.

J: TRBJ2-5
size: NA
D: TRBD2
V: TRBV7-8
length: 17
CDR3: CASSLASGGSYQETQYF
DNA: TGTGCCAGCAGCCTAGCTAGCGGGGGGTCGTACCAAGAGACCCAGTACTTC

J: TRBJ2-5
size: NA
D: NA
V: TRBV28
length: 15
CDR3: CASSPALFSQETQYF
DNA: TGTGCCAGCAGTCCCGCCCTATTTAGCCAAGAGACCCAGTACTTC

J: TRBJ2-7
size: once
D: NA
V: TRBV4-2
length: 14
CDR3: CASSQGAFPYEQYF
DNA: TGTGCCAGCAGCCAAGGGGCATTCCCCTACGAGCAGTACTTC

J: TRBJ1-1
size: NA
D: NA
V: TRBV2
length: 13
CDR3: CASSFRENTEAFF
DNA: TGTGCCAGCAGTTTCAGGGAGAACACTGAAGCTTTCTTT

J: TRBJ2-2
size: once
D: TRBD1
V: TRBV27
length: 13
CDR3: CASSIGGSGELFF
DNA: TGTGCCAGCAGTATAGGGGGCAGCGGGGAGCTGTTTTTT

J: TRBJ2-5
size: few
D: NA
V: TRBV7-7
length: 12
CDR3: CASSPSSETQYF
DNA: TGTGCTAGCAGCCCCTCTTCTGAGACCCAGTACTTC

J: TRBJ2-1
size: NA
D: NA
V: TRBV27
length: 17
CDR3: CASSSSTARLSYNEQFF
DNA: TGTGCCAGCAGTTCAAGCACGGCCCGACTTTCCTACAATGAGCAGTTCTTC

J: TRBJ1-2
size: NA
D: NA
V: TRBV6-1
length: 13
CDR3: CASSEVPGEGYTF
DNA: TGTGCCAGCAGTGAAGTTCCAGGGGAAGGCTACACCTTC

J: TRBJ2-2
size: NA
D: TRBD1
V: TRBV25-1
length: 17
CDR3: CASSAFKPGQLTGELFF
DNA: TGTGCCAGCAGTGCGTTTAAGCCGGGACAGCTCACCGGGGAGCTGTTTTTT

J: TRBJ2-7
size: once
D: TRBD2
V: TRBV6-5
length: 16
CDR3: CASSYPGRGGRDEQYF
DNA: TGTGCCAGCAGTTACCCGGGGCGGGGGGGCCGAGACGAGCAGTACTTC

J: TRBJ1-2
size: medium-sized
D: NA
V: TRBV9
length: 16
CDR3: CASSVGERGGFYGYTF
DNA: TGTGCCAGCAGCGTAGGAGAAAGGGGCGGATTCTATGGCTACACCTTC

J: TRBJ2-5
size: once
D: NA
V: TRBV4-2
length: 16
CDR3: CASSPTWGLLKETQYF
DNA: TGTGCCAGCAGCCCCACCTGGGGACTCCTAAAAGAGACCCAGTACTTC

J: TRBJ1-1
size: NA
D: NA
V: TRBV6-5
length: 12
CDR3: CASRGVGTEAFF
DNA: TGTGCCAGCAGGGGAGTAGGCACTGAAGCTTTCTTT

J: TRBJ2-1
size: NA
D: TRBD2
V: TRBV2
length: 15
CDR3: CASGELAGTYNEQFF
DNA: TGTGCCAGCGGGGAACTAGCGGGGACCTACAATGAGCAGTTCTTC

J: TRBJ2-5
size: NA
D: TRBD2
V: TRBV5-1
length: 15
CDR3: CASSRGRAVGETQYF
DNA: TGCGCCAGCAGCCGGGGGAGGGCTGTGGGAGAGACCCAGTACTTC

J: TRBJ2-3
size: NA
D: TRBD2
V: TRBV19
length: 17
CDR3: CASSKTSGRAATDTQYF
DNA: TGTGCCAGTAGTAAGACTAGCGGGAGGGCCGCCACAGATACGCAGTATTTT

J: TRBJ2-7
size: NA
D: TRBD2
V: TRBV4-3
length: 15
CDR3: CASSRGEGTRREQYF
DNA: TGCGCCAGCAGCCGCGGGGAGGGGACGAGGAGAGAGCAGTACTTC

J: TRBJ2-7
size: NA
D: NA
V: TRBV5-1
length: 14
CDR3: CASSDGSLRDEQYF
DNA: TGCGCCAGCAGCGACGGATCTCTGAGGGACGAGCAGTACTTC

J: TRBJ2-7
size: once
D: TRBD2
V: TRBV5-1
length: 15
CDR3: CASSLAGGRDYEQYF
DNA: TGCGCCAGCAGCTTGGCGGGGGGTAGAGACTACGAGCAGTACTTC

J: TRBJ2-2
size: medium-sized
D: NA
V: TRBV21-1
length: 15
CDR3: CANHGTSGNTGELFF
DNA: TGTGCCAACCATGGGACTAGCGGCAACACCGGGGAGCTGTTTTTT

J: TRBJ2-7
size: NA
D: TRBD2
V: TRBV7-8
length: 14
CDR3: CASSLTSGRYEQYF
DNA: TGTGCCAGCAGCTTGACTAGCGGGAGATACGAGCAGTACTTC

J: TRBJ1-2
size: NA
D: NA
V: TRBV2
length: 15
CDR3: CASRDAGASNYGYTF
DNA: TGTGCCAGCAGGGATGCGGGGGCCTCTAACTATGGCTACACCTTC